A selection of T cell receptor beta chains follows, all from one sample in a study of shared clonotypes between healthy human individuals. Here immunoSEQ multiplex PCR was the method, and the copy in TCRdb shows in-frame clones only, minus some. Here the sample spans approximately 710,000 clones, roughly 91% being singletons. Source material: memory CD8+ T cells from PBMCs. The receptors derive from a man between 18 and 29 years old in good health. Some clones in this sample may be carry-over from other donors' samples. Each CDR3 is given with its conserved first and last residue. Each record gives: clone size, J gene, D gene, V gene, CDR3 DNA, CDR3 protein. The D gene is left open where the match is weak. Rows give clone size only sometimes, using once, few, many, or a class for an expanded clone.

-,TRBJ1-4,-,TRBV6-1,TGTGCCAGCAGTGCGGGGGTCGCGGTGGGGGAACTGTTTTTT,CASSAGVAVGELFF
-,TRBJ2-1,TRBD2,TRBV6-4,TGTGCCAGCAGTGACCTAGCGGGGAAGCAGTTCTTC,CASSDLAGKQFF
-,TRBJ1-3,-,TRBV28,TGTGCCAGCAGTCCTCGGGACCTACGCTCTGGAAACACCATATATTTT,CASSPRDLRSGNTIYF
-,TRBJ1-1,-,TRBV20-1,TGCAGTGCTAGGCGGGGGCCAGAAGCTTTCTTT,CSARRGPEAFF
-,TRBJ2-5,TRBD2,TRBV7-9,TGTGCCAGCAGCTTAGCGATTCGGGGGGGCGTGTACCAAGAGACCCAGTACTTC,CASSLAIRGGVYQETQYF
-,TRBJ2-1,-,TRBV6-1,TGTGCCAGCAGTGACCCATTCAGGGACCTGGCTACCCATGAGCAGTTCTTC,CASSDPFRDLATHEQFF
-,TRBJ1-5,-,TRBV5-8,TGTGCCAGCAGCTTGGTGGGGGTTCGGCCCCAGCATTTT,CASSLVGVRPQHF
-,TRBJ2-7,TRBD2,TRBV7-2,TGTGCCAGCAGCCCGGGGACTAGCGGCTACGAGCAGTACTTC,CASSPGTSGYEQYF
-,TRBJ1-4,TRBD1,TRBV12-5,TGTGCTAGTGGTTTGCCCCCAAGCCGTGGGGACAGGGACGAAAAACTGTTTTTT,CASGLPPSRGDRDEKLFF
-,TRBJ2-2,TRBD1,TRBV7-9,TGTGCCAGCAGCCCGGGACAGTGGGTCACCGGGGAGCTGTTTTTT,CASSPGQWVTGELFF
-,TRBJ2-1,TRBD1,TRBV6-1,TGTGCCAGCAGGGCAGGGGGAAGCAATGAGCAGTTCTTC,CASRAGGSNEQFF
-,TRBJ2-7,TRBD1,TRBV27,TGTGCCAGCAGTTTAAACAGGGGGTACGAGCAGTACTTC,CASSLNRGYEQYF
-,TRBJ2-2,TRBD1,TRBV30,TGTGCCTCACCAAGCCGGGACAGAAACACCGGGGAGCTGTTTTTT,CASPSRDRNTGELFF
-,TRBJ2-7,-,TRBV19,TGTGCCAGTAGTATAGGGACGGGCGGGGAGCAGTACTTC,CASSIGTGGEQYF
-,TRBJ2-7,-,TRBV11-2,TGTGCCAGCAGCCTGACCTACGAGCAGTACTTC,CASSLTYEQYF
few,TRBJ2-2,-,TRBV7-9,TGTGCCAGCACCCCGGAGAGGGGGGATAACACCGGGGAGCTGTTTTTT,CASTPERGDNTGELFF
-,TRBJ1-1,-,TRBV9,TGTGCCAGCAGCGTAGGGGAGACTGAAGCTTTCTTT,CASSVGETEAFF